This T cell receptor (beta chain) was captured in a study of blood T cell repertoires in COVID-19. As for the study in general: The United States, Italy and Spain were the sources of the acute and convalescent COVID-19 samples.

Data came from immunoSEQ multiplex PCR; TCRdb stores just in-frame clones and leaves some out. The sample lists about 220,000 clones, roughly 84% occurring once. The CDR3 has 14 residues. Germline CDR1 is SGHRS and CDR2 is YFSETQ. V was clipped by 4 bases and J by 3 bases; unmatched bases: 6. The chain uses TRBV5-1 and TRBJ1-1, with 7 bases matching TRBD1. What was sequenced was peripheral blood. The sequence came from a woman older than 75 with acute or convalescent COVID-19. The CDR3, as DNA: TGCGCCAGCAGCAAGGACAGGACTTACACTGAAGCTTTCTTT. Residues: CASSKDRTYTEAFF.